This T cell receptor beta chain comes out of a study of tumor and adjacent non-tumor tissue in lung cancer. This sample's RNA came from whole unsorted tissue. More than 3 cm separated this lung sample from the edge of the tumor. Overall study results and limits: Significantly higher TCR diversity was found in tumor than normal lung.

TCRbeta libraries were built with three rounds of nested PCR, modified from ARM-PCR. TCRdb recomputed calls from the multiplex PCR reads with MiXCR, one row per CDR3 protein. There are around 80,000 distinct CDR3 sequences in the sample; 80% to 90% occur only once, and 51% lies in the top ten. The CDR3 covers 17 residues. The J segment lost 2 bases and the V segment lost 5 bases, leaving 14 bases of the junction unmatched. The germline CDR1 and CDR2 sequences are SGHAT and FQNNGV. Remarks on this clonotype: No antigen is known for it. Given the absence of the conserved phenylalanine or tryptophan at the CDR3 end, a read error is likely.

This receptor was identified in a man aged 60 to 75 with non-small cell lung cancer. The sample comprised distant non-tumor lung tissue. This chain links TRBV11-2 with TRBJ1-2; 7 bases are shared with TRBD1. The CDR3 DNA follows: TGTGCCAGCAGCCCCGCGGCGGGACAGTGTTTCAACTATGGCTACACCTTA. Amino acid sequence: CASSPAAGQCFNYGYTL.